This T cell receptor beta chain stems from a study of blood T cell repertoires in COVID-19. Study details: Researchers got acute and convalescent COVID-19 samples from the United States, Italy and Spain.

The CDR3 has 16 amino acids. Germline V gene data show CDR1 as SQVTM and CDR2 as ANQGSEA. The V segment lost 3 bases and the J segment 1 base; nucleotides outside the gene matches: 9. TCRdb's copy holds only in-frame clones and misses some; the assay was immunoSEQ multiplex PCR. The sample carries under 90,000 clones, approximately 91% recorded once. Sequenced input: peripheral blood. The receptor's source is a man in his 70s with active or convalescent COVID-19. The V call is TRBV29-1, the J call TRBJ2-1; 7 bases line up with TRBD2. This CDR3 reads CSVEGGLAESYNEQFF. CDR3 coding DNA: TGCAGCGTTGAGGGCGGCCTAGCGGAATCCTACAATGAGCAGTTCTTC.